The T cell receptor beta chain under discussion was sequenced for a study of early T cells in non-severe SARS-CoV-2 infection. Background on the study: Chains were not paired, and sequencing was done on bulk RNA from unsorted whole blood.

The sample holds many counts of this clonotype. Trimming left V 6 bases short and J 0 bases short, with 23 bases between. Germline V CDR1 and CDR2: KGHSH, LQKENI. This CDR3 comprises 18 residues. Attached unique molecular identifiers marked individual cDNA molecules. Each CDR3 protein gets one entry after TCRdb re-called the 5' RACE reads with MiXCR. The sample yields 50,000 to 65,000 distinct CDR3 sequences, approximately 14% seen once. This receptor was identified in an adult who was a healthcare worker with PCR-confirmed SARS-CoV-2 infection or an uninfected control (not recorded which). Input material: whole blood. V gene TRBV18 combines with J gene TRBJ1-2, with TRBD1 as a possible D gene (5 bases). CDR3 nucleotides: TGTGCCAGCTCCCTACGCGACAGTCTCACTATAGCTAACTATGGCTACACCTTC. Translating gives CASSLRDSLTIANYGYTF. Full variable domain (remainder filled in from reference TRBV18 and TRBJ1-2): NAGVMQNPRHLVRRRGQEARLRCSPMKGHSHVYWYRQLPEEGLKFMVYLQKENIIDESGMPKERFSAEFPKEGPSILRIQQVVRGDSAAYFCASSLRDSLTIANYGYTFGSGTRLTVV.